These 21 T cell receptor beta chains share one sample of origin, sequenced in a study of cytomegalovirus exposure and HLA in healthy donors. PCR used 60 Vbeta primers and 13 Jbeta primers. Produced via immunoSEQ multiplex PCR; TCRdb's table is partial and in-frame only. The top ten hold 5% to 8% of the sample, which has tens of thousands of clones, nearly 70% seen once. The sequenced sample consisted of PBMCs. The receptors originated from a man aged 25-40 years in good health and CMV-seronegative.

A single count supports this clone. The chain couples TRBV27 to TRBJ2-7; 12 bases are shared with TRBD2. This CDR3 region has 20 residues. The junction had 23 bases not matched to a gene; V was cut back by 7 bases and J by 4 bases. The V gene's germline CDR1 is MNHEY and CDR2 SMNVEV (reference sequence). This chain's CDR3 is CASTLPPGTSGRVPAYEQYF. CDR3 sequence (DNA): TGTGCCAGCACCCTTCCGCCCGGGACTAGCGGGCGGGTCCCTGCTTACGAGCAGTACTTC.

The rearrangement links TRBV25-1 to TRBJ2-2, with D tentatively TRBD2 (5 bases). V lost 4 bases and J 6 bases, leaving 9 bases between the germline ends. The CDR3 is made up of 13 amino acids. Germline CDR1 and CDR2: MGHDK and SYGVNS. Here the CDR3 DNA reads TGTGCCAGCAGTGGCTACGGGGCCGGGGAGCTGTTTTTT. It translates to CASSGYGAGELFF.

The rearrangement links TRBV6-5 to TRBJ1-6; 7 bases fit TRBD1. The CDR3 is 16 residues long. V trimming: 0 bases; J trimming: 7 bases; junction bases outside the gene matches: 6. CDR1 is MNHEY and CDR2 is SVGAGI in the germline V gene. The CDR3 loop reads CASSYSAGGRNSPLHF. The CDR3 DNA follows: TGTGCCAGCAGTTACTCCGCAGGGGGGAGAAATTCACCCCTCCACTTT.

This clone came up a few times. The rearrangement links TRBV27 to TRBJ2-3; the D gene is possibly TRBD1 (6 bases). CDR1 and CDR2 from the germline V gene are MNHEY and SMNVEV (reference sequence). V lost 4 bases, J lost 8 bases, and 13 bases lay in between. This CDR3 has 13 amino acids. CDR3 nucleotides: TGTGCCAGCAGTTCCTACAGGGAAGGTACGCAGTATTTT. Translation: CASSSYREGTQYF.

The chain is built from TRBV4-1 and TRBJ2-1; 13 bases align to TRBD2. Germline V gives CDR1 MGHRA, CDR2 YSYEKL. CDR3 size: 22 residues. V lost 2 bases to trimming and J lost 6 bases; unmatched junction nucleotides: 22. CDR3 in DNA: TGCGCCAGCAGCCAACGGACTAGCGGGAGAATATCCCAGTTGGGTCCCGGCAATGAGCAGTTCTTC. Amino acids: CASSQRTSGRISQLGPGNEQFF.

By share, this clone counts as medium-sized (0.01 to 0.1%). The chain recombines TRBV5-4 with TRBJ2-7, with 8 bases matching TRBD2. This CDR3 region has 15 residues. J lost 4 bases, V lost 5 bases, and 11 bases had no gene match. The V gene's germline CDR1 is SGHNT and CDR2 YYREEE (reference sequence). The CDR3: CASSYSAGGLYEQYF. The CDR3 DNA is TGTGCCAGCAGTTACTCCGCGGGGGGATTATACGAGCAGTACTTC.

This chain uses TRBV7-9 with TRBJ2-3; a weak D match, TRBD2 (6 bases). This CDR3 has 16 amino acids. V was clipped by 1 base and J by 0 bases, with 11 bases between them. Germline V gene data show CDR1 as SEHNR and CDR2 as FQNEAQ (reference sequence). The CDR3 sequence: CASSLVTGTSTDTQYF. DNA for the CDR3: TGTGCCAGCAGCTTAGTCACCGGGACTAGCACAGATACGCAGTATTTT.

The chain uses TRBV4-1 and TRBJ1-5; maybe TRBD1 (6 bases). This CDR3 comprises 15 residues. V lost 4 bases and J 4 bases, leaving 14 bases between the germline ends. Per germline, CDR1 MGHRA and CDR2 YSYEKL. Here the CDR3 reads CASSPGWTDNQPQHF. For the CDR3, the DNA is TGCGCCAGCAGCCCGGGCTGGACAGATAATCAGCCCCAGCATTTT.

V and J are TRBV5-4 and TRBJ1-5, with 8 bases fitting TRBD1. V lost 5 bases and J lost 4; bases outside the gene matches: 8. The germline CDR1 and CDR2 sequences are SGHNT and YYREEE (reference sequence). CDR3 length: 15 amino acids. The CDR3 is CASRTGAGRNQPQHF. CDR3 bases: TGTGCCAGCAGGACAGGGGCTGGGCGAAATCAGCCCCAGCATTTT.

The gene calls are TRBV4-2 and TRBJ2-5, with D tentatively TRBD2 (7 bases). Per the germline V gene, CDR1 is LGHNA and CDR2 is YNFKEQ. V lost 0 bases, J lost 4 bases, and 12 bases lay in between. The CDR3 is made up of 15 amino acids. This CDR3 is CASSQEGGARETQYF. The CDR3 DNA reads TGTGCCAGCAGCCAAGAGGGGGGGGCCCGAGAGACCCAGTACTTC.

V gene TRBV4-1 combines with J gene TRBJ1-3; maybe TRBD1 (6 bases). Between the trimmed V and J ends, which lost 0 bases and 3 bases, there was a span of 12 bases. The CDR3 covers 16 residues. CDR1 MGHRA and CDR2 YSYEKL come from the germline V gene. The CDR3 DNA is TGCGCCAGCAGCCAAGAGGGGGGGGCGTATGGAAACACCATATATTTT. Amino acids: CASSQEGGAYGNTIYF.

Remarks on this clone: One end of the junction fails to match germline, which may point to a read error. This sequence joins TRBV6-5 and TRBJ2-7; D is possibly TRBD2 (7 bases). CDR1 MNHEY and CDR2 SVGAGI come from the germline V gene. This CDR3 region has 13 residues. The CDR3 loop is CASSYSERGGRDF. In DNA, the CDR3 is TGTGCCAGCAGTTACTCGGAGAGGGGGGGTCGGGACTTC.

The V and J genes are TRBV14 and TRBJ1-1; the match to TRBD1 covers 10 bases. Germline V gene lookup returns CDR1 SGHDN and CDR2 FVKESK. The CDR3 spans 15 residues. V was clipped by 2 bases and J by 6 bases; unmatched bases: 6. The CDR3, as DNA: TGTGCCAGCAGCCAACTACCGGGACAGGGGCCTGAAGCTTTCTTT. Protein sequence: CASSQLPGQGPEAFF.

The gene calls are TRBV7-9 and TRBJ1-4; D not certain. The CDR3 runs to 14 residues. V lost 6 bases, J lost 4 bases, and 12 bases lay in between. Germline CDR1 reads SEHNR; CDR2 reads FQNEAQ (reference sequence). The CDR3 region is CASSSTGYNEKLFF. CDR3 nucleotides: TGTGCCAGCAGTTCGACGGGGTATAATGAAAAACTGTTTTTT.

This sequence joins TRBV4-3 and TRBJ2-6, with D unresolved. Trimming pared 4 bases from V and 4 bases from J, leaving 5 bases between. The CDR3 has 13 amino acids. Germline-derived CDR1 and CDR2 are LGHNA and YSLEER. CDR3 region: CASSPLGANVLTF. The CDR3, as DNA: TGCGCCAGCAGCCCCTTGGGGGCCAACGTCCTGACTTTC.

This clone came up a few times. V and J are TRBV6-1 and TRBJ1-1, with D unresolved. The CDR3 is made up of 12 amino acids. V dropped 6 bases and J dropped 9 bases, with 14 bases sitting between them. Germline V gives CDR1 MNHNS, CDR2 SASEGT. In DNA form, the CDR3 reads TGTGCCAGCAGGGAGCCCTCTCATAAAGCTTTCTTT. Translation: CASREPSHKAFF.

Of note for this clone: A read error may produce the germline difference seen at one junction end. Other nucleotide sequences from this sample produce the same CDR3. The genes are TRBV6-1 and TRBJ2-5; 11 nucleotides align to TRBD2. The CDR3 contains 14 residues. Germline V CDR1 and CDR2: MNHNS, SASEGT. The DNA for the CDR3 is TGCGCCAGCAGTGCTCTAGCGGGAGGAGAGACCCAGTACTTC. It translates to CASSALAGGETQYF.

The chain uses TRBV15 and TRBJ1-1; D gene uncertain. The CDR3 contains 14 residues. Germline CDR1 and CDR2: LNHNV and YYDKDF (reference sequence). V lost 3 bases to trimming and J lost 1 base, with 9 bases between them. The CDR3, as DNA: TGTGCCACCAGCAGGAGAGCAGGGAACACTGAAGCTTTCTTT. Residues: CATSRRAGNTEAFF.

Note on this clone: The junction differs from germline at one of its ends, possibly a read error. This chain links TRBV7-7 with TRBJ2-5, with D perhaps given as TRBD1 or TRBD2 (6 bases each). The CDR3 runs 15 residues. From germline, CDR1 is SSHAT and CDR2 FNYEAQ (reference sequence). The CDR3: CASSLGGGVLETQYF. CDR3 coding DNA: TGTGCTAGCAGCTTAGGAGGGGGAGTTCTGGAGACCCAGTACTTC.

The chain links TRBV28 to TRBJ2-7; 11 nucleotides match TRBD1. CDR1 and CDR2 from the germline V gene are MDHEN and SYDVKM. The CDR3 has 15 residues. Trimming took 7 bases from V and 4 from J; bases not matched to a gene: 9. The CDR3 sequence: CASKAEGTGGYEQYF. In DNA form, the CDR3 reads TGTGCCAGCAAGGCCGAGGGGACAGGGGGTTACGAGCAGTACTTC. Complete variable domain (other parts from reference TRBV28 and TRBJ2-7): DVKVTQSSRYLVKRTGEKVFLECVQDMDHENMFWYRQDPGLGLRLIYFSYDVKMKEKGDIPEGYSVSREKKERFSLILESASTNQTSMYLCASKAEGTGGYEQYFGPGTRLTVT.

This chain uses TRBV10-3 with TRBJ1-2, with D hard to call. The germline V and J ends were trimmed by 3 bases and 8 bases, with 16 bases remaining between them. Germline V lookup: CDR1 ENHRY, CDR2 SYGVKD. The CDR3 is 14 residues long. The DNA of the CDR3 is TGTGCCATCAGTGAAGGGCGAAATAAGCGGGGCTACACCTTC. Translation: CAISEGRNKRGYTF.